This entry concerns a single T cell receptor beta chain. Its antigen is undetermined. The entry originates in a study of cytotoxic CD8 clonotypes in ibrutinib-treated CLL. Findings and limits, study-wide: Investigators sampled sustained-remission and progressing patients at differing times.

Sequenced by immunoSEQ multiplex PCR; TCRdb stores in-frame clones only, minus some. The repertoire includes 300,000 to 350,000 clones, 80% of them detected once, and over 5.5% sits in the top ten. V dropped 1 base and J dropped 3 bases, with 16 bases sitting between them. Looked up from germline, CDR1 is SGHVS and CDR2 is FNYEAQ. The CDR3 totals 18 residues. The source of this sequence is a human donor with chronic lymphocytic leukemia. V gene TRBV7-6 combines with J gene TRBJ2-6, with D tentatively TRBD1 or TRBD2 (5 bases each). Specimen: PBMCs, collected before ibrutinib treatment. The CDR3, as DNA: TGTGCCAGCAGCTTAGTGCCGGGACCCAGGTTTGGGGCCAACGTCCTGACTTTC. Its protein product is CASSLVPGPRFGANVLTF.